The rows below give T cell receptor beta chains drawn from one sample of a study of blood T cell repertoires in COVID-19. TCRdb's copy holds only in-frame clones and misses some; the assay was immunoSEQ multiplex PCR. The sample comprises 150,000 to 200,000 clones, 80% to 90% of which are singletons, and roughly 2% rests with the top ten. The sequenced sample was peripheral blood. Receptors originate from a man in his 70s with active or convalescent COVID-19. Both conserved end residues are part of each CDR3. D genes are given only for firm matches. Size tells how often a clone was seen (once, few, many) or the class of an expanded clone, and some rows leave it out.

d_call | clone_size | j_call | v_call | cdr3_aa | cdr3_nt
TRBD1 | - | TRBJ1-2 | TRBV28 | CASSWGQGWNGYTF | TGTGCCAGCAGTTGGGGACAGGGTTGGAATGGCTACACCTTC
TRBD1 | - | TRBJ2-7 | TRBV7-2 | CASSFRTGAGEQYF | TGTGCCAGCAGTTTCCGGACAGGTGCCGGTGAGCAGTACTTC
- | - | TRBJ1-6 | TRBV2 | CASSDPRNSPLHF | TGTGCCAGCAGTGACCCCAGGAATTCACCCCTCCACTTT
- | - | TRBJ1-2 | TRBV19 | CASSRERNYGYTF | TGTGCCAGTAGTAGGGAGCGAAACTATGGCTACACCTTC
- | once | TRBJ1-2 | TRBV27 | CASSGGSGGYTF | TGTGCCAGCAGCGGGGGTTCGGGTGGCTACACCTTC
TRBD1 | once | TRBJ1-2 | TRBV29-1 | CSVRDRGSSNYGYTF | TGCAGCGTTAGGGACAGGGGGTCATCTAACTATGGCTACACCTTC
- | - | TRBJ1-2 | TRBV29-1 | CSVEDQGFYGYTF | TGCAGCGTTGAAGATCAGGGCTTCTATGGCTACACCTTC
- | once | TRBJ1-5 | TRBV6-2/TRBV6-3 | CASGRTGSSNQPQHF | TGTGCCAGCGGCCGGACTGGGAGTAGCAATCAGCCCCAGCATTTT
- | - | TRBJ2-7 | TRBV3-1/TRBV3-2 | CASSDFYEQYF | TGTGCCAGCAGCGACTTCTACGAGCAGTACTTC
- | few | TRBJ1-4 | TRBV4-1 | CASSADTGTTNEKLFF | TGCGCCAGCAGCGCTGATACGGGGACAACTAATGAAAAACTGTTTTTT
- | - | TRBJ1-2 | TRBV9 | CASSARRGGLDYGYTF | TGTGCCAGCAGCGCACGCCGTGGGGGGTTGGACTATGGCTACACCTTC
- | - | TRBJ1-1 | TRBV12-3/TRBV12-4 | CASSFSNTEAFF | TGTGCCAGCAGTTTTAGCAACACTGAAGCTTTCTTT
- | few | TRBJ1-6 | TRBV7-8 | CASSSLSGGNSPLHF | TGTGCCAGCAGCTCGCTATCGGGTGGTAATTCACCCCTCCACTTT
TRBD1 | - | TRBJ2-1 | TRBV18 | CASSPKSGGVNEQFF | TGTGCCAGCTCACCCAAGTCAGGGGGAGTTAATGAGCAGTTCTTC
TRBD2 | - | TRBJ2-1 | TRBV4-1 | CASSPLAGGLNRSYNEQFF | TGCGCCAGCAGCCCATTAGCGGGGGGCTTGAACCGCTCCTACAATGAGCAGTTCTTC
TRBD1 | - | TRBJ2-7 | TRBV28 | CASSWGDRVGEQYF | TGTGCCAGCAGTTGGGGGGACAGGGTTGGTGAGCAGTACTTC
TRBD2 | - | TRBJ2-1 | TRBV3-1/TRBV3-2 | CASSPTGTSFNEQFF | TGTGCCAGCAGCCCGACCGGGACTAGCTTCAACGAGCAGTTCTTC
- | - | TRBJ1-1 | TRBV19 | CASLSWGGNTEAFF | TGTGCCAGTCTTTCTTGGGGGGGGAACACTGAAGCTTTCTTT
- | - | TRBJ1-5 | TRBV27 | CASSLVLNQPQHF | TGTGCCAGCAGTTTAGTATTGAATCAGCCCCAGCATTTT
TRBD1 | - | TRBJ1-6 | TRBV19 | CASSVGQGQSYNSPLHF | TGTGCCAGTAGTGTCGGACAGGGACAGTCCTATAATTCACCCCTCCACTTT
TRBD2 | - | TRBJ2-1 | TRBV24-1 | CATSYEREGRNEQFF | TGTGCCACCAGCTACGAGCGGGAGGGCCGCAATGAGCAGTTCTTC
- | once | TRBJ1-1 | TRBV9 | CASSVGRAGEAFF | TGTGCCAGCAGCGTAGGAAGGGCGGGTGAAGCTTTCTTT
TRBD2 | once | TRBJ2-7 | TRBV6-6 | CASSSGTRGEQYF | TGTGCCAGCAGTTCCGGGACTAGAGGCGAGCAGTACTTC
- | - | TRBJ2-5 | TRBV19 | CASRATGEETQYF | TGTGCCAGTAGGGCGACAGGAGAAGAGACCCAGTACTTC
TRBD2 | - | TRBJ2-3 | TRBV5-1 | CASTHTSGPEGNTQYF | TGCGCCAGCACCCATACTAGCGGTCCTGAAGGTAATACGCAGTATTTT
- | - | TRBJ1-1 | TRBV4-3 | CASSQDDRSKAFF | TGCGCCAGCAGCCAGGACGACAGGTCTAAAGCTTTCTTT
TRBD1 | few | TRBJ1-6 | TRBV5-6 | CASSPGTGVFSPLHF | TGTGCCAGCAGCCCCGGGACAGGGGTTTTTTCACCCCTCCACTTT
- | once | TRBJ2-6 | TRBV2 | CASNAGTNSGANVLTF | TGTGCCAGCAATGCCGGGACAAACTCTGGGGCCAACGTCCTGACTTTC
- | - | TRBJ2-1 | TRBV6-2/TRBV6-3 | CASSYGGLINEQFF | TGTGCCAGCAGTTACGGGGGCCTAATTAACGAGCAGTTCTTC
- | once | TRBJ2-2 | TRBV5-1 | CASSVNTGAGELFF | TGCGCCAGCAGCGTGAATACCGGGGCCGGGGAGCTGTTTTTT
TRBD2 | - | TRBJ2-2 | TRBV29-1 | CSVTSGGAGGELFF | TGCAGCGTCACTAGCGGGGGGGCCGGCGGGGAGCTGTTTTTT
TRBD1 | - | TRBJ2-7 | TRBV10-2 | CASSDDRTGRSYEQYF | TGCGCCAGCAGTGACGACCGGACAGGGCGTTCCTACGAGCAGTACTTC
- | few | TRBJ1-6 | TRBV30 | CAWSVESYNSPLHF | TGTGCCTGGAGTGTAGAGTCCTATAATTCACCCCTCCACTTT
- | once | TRBJ2-1 | TRBV4-1 | CASSLYEKIRQNYNEQFF | TGCGCCAGCAGCCTATACGAGAAGATCAGACAAAACTACAATGAGCAGTTCTTC
- | once | TRBJ2-7 | TRBV10-3 | CAISETIAAEGSSYEQYF | TGTGCCATCAGTGAGACGATAGCGGCGGAAGGCAGCTCCTACGAGCAGTACTTC
- | - | TRBJ2-7 | TRBV28 | CASSLRYEQYF | TGTGCCAGCAGTTTGAGGTACGAGCAGTACTTC